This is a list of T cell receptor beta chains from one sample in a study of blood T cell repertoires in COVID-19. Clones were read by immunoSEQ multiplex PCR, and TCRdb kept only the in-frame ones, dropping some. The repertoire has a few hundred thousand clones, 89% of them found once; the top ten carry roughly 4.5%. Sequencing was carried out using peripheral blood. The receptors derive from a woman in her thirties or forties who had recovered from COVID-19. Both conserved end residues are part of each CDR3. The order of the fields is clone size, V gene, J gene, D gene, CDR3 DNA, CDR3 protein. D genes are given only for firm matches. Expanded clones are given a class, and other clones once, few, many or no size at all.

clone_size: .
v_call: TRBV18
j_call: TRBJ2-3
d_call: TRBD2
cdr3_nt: TGTGCCAGCTCGCGCTCTAGCGGAAGCACAGATACGCAGTATTTT
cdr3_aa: CASSRSSGSTDTQYF

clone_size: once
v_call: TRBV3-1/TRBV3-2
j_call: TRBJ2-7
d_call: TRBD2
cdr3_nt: TGTGCCAGCAGCCTGGGACTAGCGGTTACCTACGAGCAGTACTTC
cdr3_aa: CASSLGLAVTYEQYF

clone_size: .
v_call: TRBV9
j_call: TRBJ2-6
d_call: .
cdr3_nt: TGTGCCAGCAGCATCCAGGGTACTGGGGCCAACGTCCTGACTTTC
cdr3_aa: CASSIQGTGANVLTF

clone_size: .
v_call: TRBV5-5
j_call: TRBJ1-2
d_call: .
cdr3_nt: TGTGCCAGCAGGTGGAGGGACGGCCTGGGCTACACCTTC
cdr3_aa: CASRWRDGLGYTF

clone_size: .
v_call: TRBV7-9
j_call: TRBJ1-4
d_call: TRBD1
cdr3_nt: TGTGCCAGCAGCTCGGGGCAACAGGGGGCTGGTGAAAAACTGTTTTTT
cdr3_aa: CASSSGQQGAGEKLFF

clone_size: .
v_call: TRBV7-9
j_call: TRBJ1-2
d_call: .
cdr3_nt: TGTGCCAGCAGAGCTGGACACCGGGGCTACACCTTC
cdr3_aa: CASRAGHRGYTF

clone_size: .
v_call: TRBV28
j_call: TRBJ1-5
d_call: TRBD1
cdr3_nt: TGTGCCAGCAGTAGGAACAGGGGGCCTCGTCAGCCCCAGCATTTT
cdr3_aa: CASSRNRGPRQPQHF

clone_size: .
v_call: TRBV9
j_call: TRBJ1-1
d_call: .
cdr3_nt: TGTGCCAGCAGCGTACGGGGTGGGACTGAAGCTTTCTTT
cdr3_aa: CASSVRGGTEAFF

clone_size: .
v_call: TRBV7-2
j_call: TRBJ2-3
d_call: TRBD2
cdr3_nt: TGTGCCAGCAGTTCGATTAGCGGGAGCACAGATACGCAGTATTTT
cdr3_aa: CASSSISGSTDTQYF

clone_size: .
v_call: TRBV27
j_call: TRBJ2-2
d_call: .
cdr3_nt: TGTGCCAGCAGCCAAAGGGTGGACTCGAACCCCACCGGGGAGCTGTTTTTT
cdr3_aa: CASSQRVDSNPTGELFF

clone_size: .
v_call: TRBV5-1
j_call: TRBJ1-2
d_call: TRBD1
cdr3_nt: TGCGCCAGCACCCCCGGCGGGACAGGGGTCTATGGCTACACCTTC
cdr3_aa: CASTPGGTGVYGYTF

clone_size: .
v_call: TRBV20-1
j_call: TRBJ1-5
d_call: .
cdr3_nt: TGCAGTGCTAAGGGGGATCAGCCCCAGCATTTT
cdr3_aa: CSAKGDQPQHF

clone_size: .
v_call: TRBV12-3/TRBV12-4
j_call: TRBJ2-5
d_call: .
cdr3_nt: TGTGCCAGCATTAAAGAGACCCAGTACTTC
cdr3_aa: CASIKETQYF

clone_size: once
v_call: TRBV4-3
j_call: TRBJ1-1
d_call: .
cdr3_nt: TGCGCCAGCAGCCAAAGTACGTTCGTCGCTGGCGAAGCTTTCTTT
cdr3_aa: CASSQSTFVAGEAFF

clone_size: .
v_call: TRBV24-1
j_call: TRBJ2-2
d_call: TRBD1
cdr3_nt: TGTGCCACCAGCCCCGGGACAGACAACACCGGGGAGCTGTTTTTT
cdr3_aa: CATSPGTDNTGELFF

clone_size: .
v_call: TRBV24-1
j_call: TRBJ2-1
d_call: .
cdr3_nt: TGTGCCACCAGTGATGACCGGGCGGACAGCCCTTACAATGAGCAGTTCTTC
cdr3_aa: CATSDDRADSPYNEQFF

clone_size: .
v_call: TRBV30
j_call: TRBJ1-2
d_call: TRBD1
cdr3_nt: TGTGCCTGGAGGGGACAGGGGGCCGGCTATGGCTACACCTTC
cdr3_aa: CAWRGQGAGYGYTF

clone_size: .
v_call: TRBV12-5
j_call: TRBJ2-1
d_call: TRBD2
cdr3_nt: TGTGCTAGCTTCCAGCGGGTGGGCGGGAGCTCCTACAATGAGCAGTTCTTC
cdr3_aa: CASFQRVGGSSYNEQFF

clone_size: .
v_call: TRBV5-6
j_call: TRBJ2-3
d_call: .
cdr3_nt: TGTGCCAGCAGCTTGTATGCGGCGGCTAGCACAGATACGCAGTATTTT
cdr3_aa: CASSLYAAASTDTQYF

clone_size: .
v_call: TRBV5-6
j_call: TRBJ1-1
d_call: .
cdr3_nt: TGTGCCAGCAGCCACCCCTTTGGCCAGAACACTGAAGCTTTCTTT
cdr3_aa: CASSHPFGQNTEAFF

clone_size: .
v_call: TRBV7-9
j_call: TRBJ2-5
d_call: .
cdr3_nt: TGTGCCAGCAGCTTCGGCCAGGGCCCCGAGACCCAGTACTTC
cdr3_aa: CASSFGQGPETQYF

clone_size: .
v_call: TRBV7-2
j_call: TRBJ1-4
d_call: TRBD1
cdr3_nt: TGTGCCAGCAGCCCCGGGACAGTCAATGAAAAACTGTTTTTT
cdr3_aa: CASSPGTVNEKLFF

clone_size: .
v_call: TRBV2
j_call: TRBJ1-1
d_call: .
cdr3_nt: TGTGCCAGCAGTGATAATGTGAGGACTGAAGCTTTCTTT
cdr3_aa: CASSDNVRTEAFF

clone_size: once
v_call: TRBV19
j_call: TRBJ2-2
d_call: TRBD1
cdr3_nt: TGTGCCAGTGTTAGACAGGGTGGGACCGGGGAGCTGTTTTTT
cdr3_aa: CASVRQGGTGELFF

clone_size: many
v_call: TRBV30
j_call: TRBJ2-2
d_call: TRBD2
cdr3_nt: TGTGCCTACTCTAGGACTAGCGAGACCGGGGAGCTGTTTTTT
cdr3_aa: CAYSRTSETGELFF

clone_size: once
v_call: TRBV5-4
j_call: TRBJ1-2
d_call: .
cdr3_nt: TGTGCCAGCAGCTTGAGGGGACAAATTAACTATGGCTACACCTTC
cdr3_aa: CASSLRGQINYGYTF